A selection of T cell receptor beta chains follows, all from one sample in a study of identical twins. In TCRdb, the 5' RACE reads were re-called with MiXCR into one record per CDR3 protein. Among 350,000 to 500,000 distinct CDR3 sequences listed, less than 20% were seen once. The sequencing input was naive T cells sorted from blood. These receptors came from a man aged 50-60 years in good health. The CDR3 runs from the conserved cysteine through the conserved F or W. The order of the fields is CDR3 DNA, CDR3 protein, J gene, V gene, clone size, D gene. The D gene is left open where the match is weak. Clone size is not always given. Where it is, it says once, few, many or a class for expanded clones.

CDR3 DNA: TGTGCCAGCAGCTTAGAAGGGAGTGGCAATCAGCCCCAGCATTTT
CDR3 protein: CASSLEGSGNQPQHF
J gene: TRBJ1-5
V gene: TRBV7-2
clone size: NA
D gene: NA

CDR3 DNA: TGTGCCAGCAGCTTAGCCTTGGCGACCGGGGAGCTGTTTTTT
CDR3 protein: CASSLALATGELFF
J gene: TRBJ2-2
V gene: TRBV11-2
clone size: NA
D gene: NA

CDR3 DNA: TGTGCCAGCAGTTACGGGGGCGGAAGCTACTATGGCTACACCTTC
CDR3 protein: CASSYGGGSYYGYTF
J gene: TRBJ1-2
V gene: TRBV6-2/TRBV6-3
clone size: few
D gene: NA

CDR3 DNA: TGCAGCGTTGACGGTCGGAGCACAGATACGCAGTATTTT
CDR3 protein: CSVDGRSTDTQYF
J gene: TRBJ2-3
V gene: TRBV29-1
clone size: NA
D gene: NA

CDR3 DNA: TGTGCCAGCTCACGGCGTGACAGGGGAACCCAGGGCTACACCTTC
CDR3 protein: CASSRRDRGTQGYTF
J gene: TRBJ1-2
V gene: TRBV18
clone size: few
D gene: TRBD1

CDR3 DNA: TGTGCCAGCAGCGGCGGGACAGGGTTCTCCTACGAGCAGTACTTC
CDR3 protein: CASSGGTGFSYEQYF
J gene: TRBJ2-7
V gene: TRBV9
clone size: few
D gene: TRBD1

CDR3 DNA: TGTGCCAGCAGCTACACCATGCGACCGTACGAGCAGTACTTC
CDR3 protein: CASSYTMRPYEQYF
J gene: TRBJ2-7
V gene: TRBV11-2
clone size: many
D gene: NA

CDR3 DNA: TGCAGTGCCGGGGGAGTTGGAGAGACCCAGTACTTC
CDR3 protein: CSAGGVGETQYF
J gene: TRBJ2-5
V gene: TRBV20-1
clone size: many
D gene: NA

CDR3 DNA: TGCGCCAGCAGCTTGGCGACGGGAGGGCCTTTGGAGACCCAGTACTTC
CDR3 protein: CASSLATGGPLETQYF
J gene: TRBJ2-5
V gene: TRBV5-1
clone size: many
D gene: TRBD2

CDR3 DNA: TGCGCCAGCAGCCCCCCGGGGCTAACCACAGATACGCAGTATTTT
CDR3 protein: CASSPPGLTTDTQYF
J gene: TRBJ2-3
V gene: TRBV5-1
clone size: few
D gene: NA

CDR3 DNA: TGTGCCAGCAGCTCAGGGGGGCGGGAGGGCCGCTACAATGAGCAGTTCTTC
CDR3 protein: CASSSGGREGRYNEQFF
J gene: TRBJ2-1
V gene: TRBV11-2
clone size: NA
D gene: TRBD2

CDR3 DNA: TGCAGCGGACGAAGAAACAGAAAACAGTACTTC
CDR3 protein: CSGRRNRKQYF
J gene: TRBJ2-4
V gene: TRBV29-1
clone size: many
D gene: NA

CDR3 DNA: TGCAGTGCTAGAGTTGGCGGGAGTGGTACCTACAATGAGCAGTTCTTC
CDR3 protein: CSARVGGSGTYNEQFF
J gene: TRBJ2-1
V gene: TRBV20-1
clone size: NA
D gene: TRBD2

CDR3 DNA: TGTGCCAGCAGTTACTCCCGGACGAGCTCCTACGAGCAGTACTTC
CDR3 protein: CASSYSRTSSYEQYF
J gene: TRBJ2-7
V gene: TRBV6-5
clone size: many
D gene: NA

CDR3 DNA: TGCGCCAGCAGAGGGGGGTTAATGAACACTGAAGCTTTCTTT
CDR3 protein: CASRGGLMNTEAFF
J gene: TRBJ1-1
V gene: TRBV5-1
clone size: many
D gene: NA

CDR3 DNA: TGCAGTGCTAGTTTACCTAGCGGCGGCAATGAGCAGTTCTTC
CDR3 protein: CSASLPSGGNEQFF
J gene: TRBJ2-1
V gene: TRBV20-1
clone size: many
D gene: TRBD2

CDR3 DNA: TGCGCCAGCAGCCAAATGGCGGGCCGATACAATGAGCAGTTCTTC
CDR3 protein: CASSQMAGRYNEQFF
J gene: TRBJ2-1
V gene: TRBV4-3
clone size: few
D gene: NA

CDR3 DNA: TGCAGTGCTGCCAGCTTCGACAGGGGATACGAGCAGTACTTC
CDR3 protein: CSAASFDRGYEQYF
J gene: TRBJ2-7
V gene: TRBV20-1
clone size: NA
D gene: TRBD1

CDR3 DNA: TGCAGCGTCCGGGACCACGTAGTAGATACGCAGTATTTT
CDR3 protein: CSVRDHVVDTQYF
J gene: TRBJ2-3
V gene: TRBV29-1
clone size: many
D gene: NA

CDR3 DNA: TGTACCAGCAGCATAGGGGCTAGCGGGAGTGATGAGCAGTGCTTC
CDR3 protein: CTSSIGASGSDEQCF
J gene: TRBJ2-7
V gene: TRBV11-2
clone size: NA
D gene: TRBD2

CDR3 DNA: TGCAGCGTTGAAGACAGGGGAAACACTGAAGCTTTCTTT
CDR3 protein: CSVEDRGNTEAFF
J gene: TRBJ1-1
V gene: TRBV29-1
clone size: many
D gene: NA

CDR3 DNA: TGTGCCAGCAGCTTGAGGGGGTATGGTGAAGCTTTCTTT
CDR3 protein: CASSLRGYGEAFF
J gene: TRBJ1-1
V gene: TRBV5-5
clone size: many
D gene: NA

CDR3 DNA: TGTGCCAGCTCCGTGCGGGGGCACCAAGAGACCCAGTACTTC
CDR3 protein: CASSVRGHQETQYF
J gene: TRBJ2-5
V gene: TRBV12-3/TRBV12-4
clone size: NA
D gene: NA

CDR3 DNA: TGCGCCAGCAGGTCCAGGGGAGAGACCCAGTACTTC
CDR3 protein: CASRSRGETQYF
J gene: TRBJ2-5
V gene: TRBV5-1
clone size: few
D gene: NA

CDR3 DNA: TGCGCCAGCAGCCCTCACCCTTGGGGGGACACTGAAGCTTTCTTT
CDR3 protein: CASSPHPWGDTEAFF
J gene: TRBJ1-1
V gene: TRBV4-1
clone size: NA
D gene: NA

CDR3 DNA: TGCGCCAGCAGCCAAGAGTTCCGGGGAATAGAGCAGTTCTTC
CDR3 protein: CASSQEFRGIEQFF
J gene: TRBJ2-1
V gene: TRBV4-3
clone size: NA
D gene: NA

CDR3 DNA: TGTGCCAGCAGCTGGACGGGCACCCGCGGAAACACCATATATTTT
CDR3 protein: CASSWTGTRGNTIYF
J gene: TRBJ1-3
V gene: TRBV12-3/TRBV12-4
clone size: NA
D gene: NA

CDR3 DNA: TGTGCCAGCAGACCCACTTACGTCTCCTACGAGCAGTACTTC
CDR3 protein: CASRPTYVSYEQYF
J gene: TRBJ2-7
V gene: TRBV7-2
clone size: many
D gene: NA

CDR3 DNA: TGTGCCAGCAGCGTAGGGGCCCCCCCCAACAGGGGTGATCAGCCCCAGCATTTT
CDR3 protein: CASSVGAPPNRGDQPQHF
J gene: TRBJ1-5
V gene: TRBV9
clone size: NA
D gene: TRBD1

CDR3 DNA: TGTGCCAGCAGTGAGTGGCGTAACAGGGAAGAGACCCAGTACTTC
CDR3 protein: CASSEWRNREETQYF
J gene: TRBJ2-5
V gene: TRBV2
clone size: NA
D gene: NA

CDR3 DNA: TGTGCCAGCAGCCCCCAACAGGGAAATGAAAAACTGTTTTTT
CDR3 protein: CASSPQQGNEKLFF
J gene: TRBJ1-4
V gene: TRBV7-2
clone size: many
D gene: NA

CDR3 DNA: TGTGCCAGCTCACCATTGGGACAGGGGCAAGATACGCAGTATTTT
CDR3 protein: CASSPLGQGQDTQYF
J gene: TRBJ2-3
V gene: TRBV18
clone size: NA
D gene: TRBD1

CDR3 DNA: TGTGCCAGCAGTTACTCGACATACACTGAAGCTTTCTTT
CDR3 protein: CASSYSTYTEAFF
J gene: TRBJ1-1
V gene: TRBV6-5
clone size: many
D gene: NA

CDR3 DNA: TGTGCCACCAGCAGAGGGGCGGACGGAGACACTGAAGCTTTCTTT
CDR3 protein: CATSRGADGDTEAFF
J gene: TRBJ1-1
V gene: TRBV15
clone size: NA
D gene: NA

CDR3 DNA: TGTGCCAGCAGTTTAGGGGCAACCAACTCCTTAGCCAAAAACATTCAGTACTTC
CDR3 protein: CASSLGATNSLAKNIQYF
J gene: TRBJ2-4
V gene: TRBV12-3/TRBV12-4
clone size: NA
D gene: NA

CDR3 DNA: TGCGCCAGCAGCCCCTGGGGCGATGAGCAGTTCTTC
CDR3 protein: CASSPWGDEQFF
J gene: TRBJ2-1
V gene: TRBV4-3
clone size: many
D gene: NA

CDR3 DNA: TGTGCCAGCAGCCTACTAGCTTCGAATGAGCAGTTCTTC
CDR3 protein: CASSLLASNEQFF
J gene: TRBJ2-1
V gene: TRBV6-2/TRBV6-3
clone size: NA
D gene: NA

CDR3 DNA: TGTGCCAGCAGCCAAGGAAATAGCGGATATACGCAGTATTTT
CDR3 protein: CASSQGNSGYTQYF
J gene: TRBJ2-3
V gene: TRBV3-1
clone size: few
D gene: NA

CDR3 DNA: TGTGCCAGCAGTAGACGGACAGGGAGTCCCAATCAGCCCCAGCATTTT
CDR3 protein: CASSRRTGSPNQPQHF
J gene: TRBJ1-5
V gene: TRBV6-2/TRBV6-3
clone size: many
D gene: TRBD1

CDR3 DNA: TGTGCCAGCGCGAGACAGGGAGGTGAAGCTTTCTTT
CDR3 protein: CASARQGGEAFF
J gene: TRBJ1-1
V gene: TRBV18
clone size: NA
D gene: TRBD1

CDR3 DNA: TGTGCCAGCAGTTCCACCACGGGTTTTGAGCAGTTCTTC
CDR3 protein: CASSSTTGFEQFF
J gene: TRBJ2-1
V gene: TRBV27
clone size: few
D gene: NA

CDR3 DNA: TGTGCCAGCAGCCATAGGTCTAGCGGGATCTACAATGAGCAGTTCTTC
CDR3 protein: CASSHRSSGIYNEQFF
J gene: TRBJ2-1
V gene: TRBV6-1
clone size: NA
D gene: TRBD2